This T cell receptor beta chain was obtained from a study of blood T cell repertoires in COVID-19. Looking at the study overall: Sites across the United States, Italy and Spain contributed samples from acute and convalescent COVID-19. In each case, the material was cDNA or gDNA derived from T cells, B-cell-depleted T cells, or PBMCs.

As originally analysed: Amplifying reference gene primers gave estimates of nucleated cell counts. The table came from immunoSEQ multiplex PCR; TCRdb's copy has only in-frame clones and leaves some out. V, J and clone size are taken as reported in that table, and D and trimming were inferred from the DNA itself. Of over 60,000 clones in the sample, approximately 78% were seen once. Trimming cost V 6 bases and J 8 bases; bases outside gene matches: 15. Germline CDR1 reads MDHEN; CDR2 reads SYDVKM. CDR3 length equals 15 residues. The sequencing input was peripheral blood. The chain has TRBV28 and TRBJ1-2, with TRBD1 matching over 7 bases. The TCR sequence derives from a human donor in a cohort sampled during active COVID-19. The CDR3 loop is CASSRTVTGKGGYTF. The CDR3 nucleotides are TGTGCCAGCAGCCGGACCGTGACAGGGAAGGGCGGCTACACCTTC.